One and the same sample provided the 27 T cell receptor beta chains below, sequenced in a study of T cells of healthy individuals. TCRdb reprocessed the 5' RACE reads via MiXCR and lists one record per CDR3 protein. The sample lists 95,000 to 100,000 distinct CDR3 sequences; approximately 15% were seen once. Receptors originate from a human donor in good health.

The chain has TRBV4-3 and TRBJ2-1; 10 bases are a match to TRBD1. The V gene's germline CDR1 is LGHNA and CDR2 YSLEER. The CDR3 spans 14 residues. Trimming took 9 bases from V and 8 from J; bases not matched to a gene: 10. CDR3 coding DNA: TGCGCCAGTAACGGGGACAGGGGTCACCATGAGCAGTTCTTC. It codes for CASNGDRGHHEQFF.

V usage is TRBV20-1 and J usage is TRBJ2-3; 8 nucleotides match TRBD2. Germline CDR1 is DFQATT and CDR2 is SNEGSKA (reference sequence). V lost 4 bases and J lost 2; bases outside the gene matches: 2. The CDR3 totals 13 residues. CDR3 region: CSATSGFTDTQYF. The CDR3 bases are TGCAGTGCTACTAGCGGGTTCACAGATACGCAGTATTTT.

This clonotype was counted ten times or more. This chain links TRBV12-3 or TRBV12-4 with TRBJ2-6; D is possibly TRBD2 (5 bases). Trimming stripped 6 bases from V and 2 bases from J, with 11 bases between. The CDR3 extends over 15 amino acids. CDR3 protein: CASSLGATGANVLTF. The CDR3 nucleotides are TGTGCCAGCAGCTTGGGAGCGACTGGGGCCAACGTCCTGACTTTC.

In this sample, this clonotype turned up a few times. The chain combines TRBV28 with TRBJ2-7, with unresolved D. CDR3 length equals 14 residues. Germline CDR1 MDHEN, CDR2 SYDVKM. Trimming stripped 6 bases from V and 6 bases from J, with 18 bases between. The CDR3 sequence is CASRQTVQFSEQYF. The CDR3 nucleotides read TGTGCCAGCAGGCAGACTGTCCAATTTTCCGAGCAGTACTTC. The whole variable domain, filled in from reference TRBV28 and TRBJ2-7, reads DVKVTQSSRYLVKRTGEKVFLECVQDMDHENMFWYRQDPGLGLRLIYFSYDVKMKEKGDIPEGYSVSREKKERFSLILESASTNQTSMYLCASRQTVQFSEQYFGPGTRLTVT.

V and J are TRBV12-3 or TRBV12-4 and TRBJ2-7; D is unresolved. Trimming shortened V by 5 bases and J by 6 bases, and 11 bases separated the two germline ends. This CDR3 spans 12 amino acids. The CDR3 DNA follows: TGTGCCAGCAGTGTACTACGGGCCGAGCAGTACTTC. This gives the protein CASSVLRAEQYF.

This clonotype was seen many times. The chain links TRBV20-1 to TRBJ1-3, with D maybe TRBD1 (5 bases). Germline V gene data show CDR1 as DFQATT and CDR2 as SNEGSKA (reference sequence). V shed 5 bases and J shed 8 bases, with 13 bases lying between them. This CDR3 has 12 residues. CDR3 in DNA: TGCAGTGCTCCCGACGGGGGAGACACCATATATTTT. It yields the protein CSAPDGGDTIYF.

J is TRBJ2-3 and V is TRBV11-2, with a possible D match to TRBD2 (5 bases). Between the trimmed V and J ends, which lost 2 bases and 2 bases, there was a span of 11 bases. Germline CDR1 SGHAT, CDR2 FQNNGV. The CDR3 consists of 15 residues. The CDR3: CASSLSQRPTDTQYF. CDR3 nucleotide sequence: TGTGCCAGCAGCTTATCCCAGCGGCCCACAGATACGCAGTATTTT.

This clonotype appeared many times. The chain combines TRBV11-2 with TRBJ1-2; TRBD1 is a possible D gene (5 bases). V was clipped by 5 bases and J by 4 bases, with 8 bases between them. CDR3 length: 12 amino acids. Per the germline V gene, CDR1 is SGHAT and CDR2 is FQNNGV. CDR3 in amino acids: CASSMGPYGYTF. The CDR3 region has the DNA TGTGCCAGCAGCATGGGACCCTATGGCTACACCTTC. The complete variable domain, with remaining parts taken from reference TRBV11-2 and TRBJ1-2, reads EAGVAQSPRYKIIEKRQSVAFWCNPISGHATLYWYQQILGQGPKLLIQFQNNGVVDDSQLPKDRFSAERLKGVDSTLKIQPAKLEDSAVYLCASSMGPYGYTFGSGTRLTVV.

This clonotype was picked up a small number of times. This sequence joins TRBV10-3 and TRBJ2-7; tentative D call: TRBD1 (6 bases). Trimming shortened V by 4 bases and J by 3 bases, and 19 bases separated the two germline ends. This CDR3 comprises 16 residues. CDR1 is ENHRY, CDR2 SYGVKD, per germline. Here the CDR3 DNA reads TGTGCCATCAGTGTGGGCCAAAGTACAGGGTTCTACGAGCAGTACTTC. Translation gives CAISVGQSTGFYEQYF.

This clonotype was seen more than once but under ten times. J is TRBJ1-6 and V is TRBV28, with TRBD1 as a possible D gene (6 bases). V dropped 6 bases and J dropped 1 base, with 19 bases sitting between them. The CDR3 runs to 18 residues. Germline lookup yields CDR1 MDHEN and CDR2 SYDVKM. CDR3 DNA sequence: TGTGCCAGCAGCCCCGACAAGGGAGGGGGTTCCTATAATTCACCCCTCCACTTT. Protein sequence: CASSPDKGGGSYNSPLHF.

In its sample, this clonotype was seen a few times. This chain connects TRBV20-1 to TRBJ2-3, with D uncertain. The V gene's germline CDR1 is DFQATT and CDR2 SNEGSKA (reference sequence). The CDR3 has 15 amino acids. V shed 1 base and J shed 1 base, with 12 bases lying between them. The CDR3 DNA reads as TGCAGTGCTAGAGTAATGGGCGGAGGCACAGATACGCAGTATTTT. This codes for CSARVMGGGTDTQYF.

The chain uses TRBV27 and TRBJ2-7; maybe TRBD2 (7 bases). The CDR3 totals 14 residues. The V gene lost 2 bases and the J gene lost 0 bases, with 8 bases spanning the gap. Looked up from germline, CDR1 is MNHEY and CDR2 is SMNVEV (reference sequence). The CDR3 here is CASSLRGGSYEQYF. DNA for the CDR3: TGTGCCAGCAGTTTAAGGGGGGGCTCCTACGAGCAGTACTTC.

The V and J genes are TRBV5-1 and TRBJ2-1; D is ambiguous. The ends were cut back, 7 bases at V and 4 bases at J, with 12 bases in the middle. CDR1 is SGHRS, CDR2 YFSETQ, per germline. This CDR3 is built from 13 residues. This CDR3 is CASRRLDYNEQFF. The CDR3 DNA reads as TGCGCCAGCCGCCGACTGGATTACAATGAGCAGTTCTTC.

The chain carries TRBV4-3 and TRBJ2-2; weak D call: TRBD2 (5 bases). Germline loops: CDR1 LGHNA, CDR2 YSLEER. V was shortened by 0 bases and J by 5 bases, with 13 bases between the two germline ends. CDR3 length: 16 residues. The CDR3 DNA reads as TGCGCCAGCAGCCAAGAAGAGGGAGTTTTTACCGGGGAGCTGTTTTTT. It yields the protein CASSQEEGVFTGELFF.

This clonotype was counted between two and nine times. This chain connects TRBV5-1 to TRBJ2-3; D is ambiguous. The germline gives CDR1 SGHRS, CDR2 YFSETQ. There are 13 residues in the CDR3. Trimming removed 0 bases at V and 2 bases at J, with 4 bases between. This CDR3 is CASSLDNTDTQYF. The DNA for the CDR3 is TGCGCCAGCAGCTTGGACAACACAGATACGCAGTATTTT.

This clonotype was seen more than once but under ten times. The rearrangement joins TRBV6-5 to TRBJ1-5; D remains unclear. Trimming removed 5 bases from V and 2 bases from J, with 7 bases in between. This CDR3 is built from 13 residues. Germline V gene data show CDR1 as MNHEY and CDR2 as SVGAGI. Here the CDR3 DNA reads TGTGCCAGCAGTCCGAAGGGCAATCAGCCCCAGCATTTT. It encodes CASSPKGNQPQHF.

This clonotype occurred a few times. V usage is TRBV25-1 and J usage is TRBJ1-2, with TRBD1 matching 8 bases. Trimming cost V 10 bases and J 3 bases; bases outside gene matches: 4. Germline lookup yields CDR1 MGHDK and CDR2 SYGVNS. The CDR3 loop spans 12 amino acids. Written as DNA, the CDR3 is TGTGCCACGCAGGGGGCTGACTATGGCTACACCTTC. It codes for CATQGADYGYTF.

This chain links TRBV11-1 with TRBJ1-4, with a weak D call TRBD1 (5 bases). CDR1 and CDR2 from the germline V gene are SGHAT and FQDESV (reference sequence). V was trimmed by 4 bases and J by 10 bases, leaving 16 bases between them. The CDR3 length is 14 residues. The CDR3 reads CASSWGPPQGKLFF. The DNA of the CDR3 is TGTGCCAGCAGCTGGGGACCGCCGCAGGGAAAACTGTTTTTT.

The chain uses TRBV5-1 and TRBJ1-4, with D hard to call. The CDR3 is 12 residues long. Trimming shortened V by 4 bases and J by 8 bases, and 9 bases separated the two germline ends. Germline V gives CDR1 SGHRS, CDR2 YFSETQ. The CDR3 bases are TGCGCCAGCAGCAAAAATCAGGAAAAACTGTTTTTT. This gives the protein CASSKNQEKLFF.

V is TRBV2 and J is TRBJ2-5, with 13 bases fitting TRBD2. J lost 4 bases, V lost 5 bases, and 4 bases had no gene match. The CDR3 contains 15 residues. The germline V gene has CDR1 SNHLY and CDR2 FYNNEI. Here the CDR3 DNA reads TGTGCCAGCAGTTTGACTAGCGGGGGGCGAGAGACCCAGTACTTC. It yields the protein CASSLTSGGRETQYF.

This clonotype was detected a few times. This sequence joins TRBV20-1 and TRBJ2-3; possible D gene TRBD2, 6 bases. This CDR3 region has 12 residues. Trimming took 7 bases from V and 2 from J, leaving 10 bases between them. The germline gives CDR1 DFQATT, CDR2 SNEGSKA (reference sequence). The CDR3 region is CSGSGDTDTQYF. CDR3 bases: TGCAGTGGTAGCGGTGACACAGATACGCAGTATTTT.

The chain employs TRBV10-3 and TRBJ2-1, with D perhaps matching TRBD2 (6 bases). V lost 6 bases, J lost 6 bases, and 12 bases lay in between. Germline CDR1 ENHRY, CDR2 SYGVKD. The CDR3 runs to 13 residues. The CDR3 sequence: CAIRGREVNEQFF. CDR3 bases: TGTGCCATCAGGGGCAGGGAGGTCAATGAGCAGTTCTTC.

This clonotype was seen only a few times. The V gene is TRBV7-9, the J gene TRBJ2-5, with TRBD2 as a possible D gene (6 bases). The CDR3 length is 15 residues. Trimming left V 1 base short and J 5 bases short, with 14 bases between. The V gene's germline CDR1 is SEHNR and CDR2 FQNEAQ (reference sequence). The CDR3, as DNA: TGTGCCAGCAGCTTAGGGACTCATGCGGGGGAGACCCAGTACTTC. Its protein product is CASSLGTHAGETQYF.

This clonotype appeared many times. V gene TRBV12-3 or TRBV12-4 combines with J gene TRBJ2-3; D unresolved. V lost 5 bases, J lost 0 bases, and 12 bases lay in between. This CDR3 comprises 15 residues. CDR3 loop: CASSNQVPSTDTQYF. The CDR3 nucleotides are TGTGCCAGCAGTAATCAAGTTCCTAGCACAGATACGCAGTATTTT.

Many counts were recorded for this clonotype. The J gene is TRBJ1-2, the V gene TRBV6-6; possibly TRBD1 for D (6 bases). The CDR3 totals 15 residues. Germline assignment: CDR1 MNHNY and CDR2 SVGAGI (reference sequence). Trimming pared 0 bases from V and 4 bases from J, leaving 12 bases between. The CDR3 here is CASSYSPGVGYGYTF. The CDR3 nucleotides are TGTGCCAGCAGTTACTCTCCAGGGGTAGGCTATGGCTACACCTTC.

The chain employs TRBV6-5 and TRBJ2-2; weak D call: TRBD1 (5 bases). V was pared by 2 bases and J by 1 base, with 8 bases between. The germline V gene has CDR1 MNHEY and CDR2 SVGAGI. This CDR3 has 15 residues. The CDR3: CASSYRTLNTGELFF. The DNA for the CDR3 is TGTGCCAGCAGTTACAGGACACTGAACACCGGGGAGCTGTTTTTT.

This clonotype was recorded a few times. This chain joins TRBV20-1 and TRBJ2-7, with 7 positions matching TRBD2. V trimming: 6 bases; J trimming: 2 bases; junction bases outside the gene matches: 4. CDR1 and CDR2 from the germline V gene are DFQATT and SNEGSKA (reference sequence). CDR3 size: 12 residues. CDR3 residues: CSAGLTTYEQYF. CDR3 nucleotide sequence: TGCAGTGCGGGACTAACTACCTACGAGCAGTACTTC.